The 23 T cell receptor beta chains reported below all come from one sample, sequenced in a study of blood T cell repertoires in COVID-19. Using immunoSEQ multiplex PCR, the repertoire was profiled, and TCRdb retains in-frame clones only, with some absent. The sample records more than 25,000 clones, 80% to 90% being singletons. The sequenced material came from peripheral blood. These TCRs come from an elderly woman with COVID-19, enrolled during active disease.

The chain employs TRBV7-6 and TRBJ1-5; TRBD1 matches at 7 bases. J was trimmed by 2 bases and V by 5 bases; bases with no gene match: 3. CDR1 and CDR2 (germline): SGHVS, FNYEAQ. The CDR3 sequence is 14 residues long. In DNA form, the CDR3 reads TGTGCCAGCAGCCAGGGGGATGGCAATCAGCCCCAGCATTTT. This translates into CASSQGDGNQPQHF.

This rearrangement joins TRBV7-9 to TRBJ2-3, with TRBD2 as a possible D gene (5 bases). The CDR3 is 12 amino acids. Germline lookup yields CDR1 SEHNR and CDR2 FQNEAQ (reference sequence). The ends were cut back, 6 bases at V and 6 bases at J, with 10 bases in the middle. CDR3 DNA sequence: TGTGCCAGCAGGTCCGAGCGGGATACGCAGTATTTT. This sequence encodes CASRSERDTQYF.

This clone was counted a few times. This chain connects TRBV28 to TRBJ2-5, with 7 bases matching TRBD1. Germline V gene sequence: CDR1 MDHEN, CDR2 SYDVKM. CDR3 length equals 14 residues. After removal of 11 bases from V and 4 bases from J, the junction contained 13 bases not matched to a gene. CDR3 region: CAVRATGSGETQYF. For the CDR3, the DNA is TGTGCCGTTCGAGCGACAGGGTCGGGAGAGACCCAGTACTTC.

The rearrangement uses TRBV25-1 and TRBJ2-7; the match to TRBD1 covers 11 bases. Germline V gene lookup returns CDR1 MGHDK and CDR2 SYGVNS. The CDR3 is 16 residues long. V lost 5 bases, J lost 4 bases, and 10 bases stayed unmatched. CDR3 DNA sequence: TGTGCCAGCAGTCCCTCTTCGGGACAGGGGGGGTACGAGCAGTACTTC. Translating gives CASSPSSGQGGYEQYF.

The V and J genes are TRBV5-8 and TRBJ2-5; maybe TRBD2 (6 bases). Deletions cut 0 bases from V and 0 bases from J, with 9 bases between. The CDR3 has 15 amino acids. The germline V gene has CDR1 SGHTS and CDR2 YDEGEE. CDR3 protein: CASSLGSGDQETQYF. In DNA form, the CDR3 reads TGTGCCAGCAGCTTGGGTTCGGGGGACCAAGAGACCCAGTACTTC. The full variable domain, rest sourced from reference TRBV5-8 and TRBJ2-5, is EAGVTQSPTHLIKTRGQQATLRCSPISGHTSVYWYQQALGLGLQFLLWYDEGEERNRGNFPPRFSGRQFPNYSSELNVNALELEDSALYLCASSLGSGDQETQYFGPGTRLLVL.

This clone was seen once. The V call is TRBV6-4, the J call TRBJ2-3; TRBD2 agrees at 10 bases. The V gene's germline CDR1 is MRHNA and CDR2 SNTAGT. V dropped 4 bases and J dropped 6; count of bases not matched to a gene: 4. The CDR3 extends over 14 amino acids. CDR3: CASSVAGGPDTQYF. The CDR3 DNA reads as TGTGCCAGCAGTGTAGCGGGGGGCCCCGATACGCAGTATTTT.

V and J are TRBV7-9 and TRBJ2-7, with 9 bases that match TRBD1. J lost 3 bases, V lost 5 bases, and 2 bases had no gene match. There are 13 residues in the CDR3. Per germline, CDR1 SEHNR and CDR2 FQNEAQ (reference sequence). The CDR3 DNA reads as TGTGCCAGCAGCCGGACAGGGGACTACGAGCAGTACTTC. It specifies CASSRTGDYEQYF.

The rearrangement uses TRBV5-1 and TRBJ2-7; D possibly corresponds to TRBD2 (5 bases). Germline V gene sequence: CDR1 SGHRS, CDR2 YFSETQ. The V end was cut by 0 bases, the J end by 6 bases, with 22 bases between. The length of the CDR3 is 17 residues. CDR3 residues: CASSLEASEVSRGEQYF. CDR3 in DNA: TGCGCCAGCAGCTTGGAGGCAAGTGAGGTGTCCCGGGGCGAGCAGTACTTC. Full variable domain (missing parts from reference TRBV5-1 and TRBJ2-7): KAGVTQTPRYLIKTRGQQVTLSCSPISGHRSVSWYQQTPGQGLQFLFEYFSETQRNKGNFPGRFSGRQFSNSRSEMNVSTLELGDSALYLCASSLEASEVSRGEQYFGPGTRLTVT.

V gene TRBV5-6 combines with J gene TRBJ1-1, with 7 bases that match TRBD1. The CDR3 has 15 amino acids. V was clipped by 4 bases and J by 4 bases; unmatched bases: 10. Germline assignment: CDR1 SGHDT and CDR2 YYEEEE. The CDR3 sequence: CASSVTGKWGTEAFF. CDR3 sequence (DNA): TGTGCCAGCAGCGTGACAGGGAAGTGGGGCACTGAAGCTTTCTTT. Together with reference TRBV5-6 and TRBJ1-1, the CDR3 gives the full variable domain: DAGVTQSPTHLIKTRGQQVTLRCSPKSGHDTVSWYQQALGQGPQFIFQYYEEEERQRGNFPDRFSGHQFPNYSSELNVNALLLGDSALYLCASSVTGKWGTEAFFGQGTRLTVV.

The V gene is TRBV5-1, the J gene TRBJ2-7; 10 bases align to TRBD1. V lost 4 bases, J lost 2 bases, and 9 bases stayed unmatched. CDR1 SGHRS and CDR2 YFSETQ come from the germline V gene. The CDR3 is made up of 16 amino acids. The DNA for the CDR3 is TGCGCCAGCAGCCCCTCTCCGGGACAGGGGACCTACGAGCAGTACTTC. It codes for CASSPSPGQGTYEQYF.

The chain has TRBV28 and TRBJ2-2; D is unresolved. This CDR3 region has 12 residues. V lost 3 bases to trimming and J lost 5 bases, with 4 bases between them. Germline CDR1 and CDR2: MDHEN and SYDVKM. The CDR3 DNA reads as TGTGCCAGCAGTTTCTTGACCGGGGAGCTGTTTTTT. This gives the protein CASSFLTGELFF.

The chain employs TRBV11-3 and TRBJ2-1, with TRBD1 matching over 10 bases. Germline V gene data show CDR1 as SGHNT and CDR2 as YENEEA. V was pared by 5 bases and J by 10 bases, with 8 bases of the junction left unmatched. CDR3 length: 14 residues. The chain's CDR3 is CASSRTGTGVEQFF. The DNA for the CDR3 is TGTGCCAGCAGCCGGACGGGGACAGGGGTGGAGCAGTTCTTC.

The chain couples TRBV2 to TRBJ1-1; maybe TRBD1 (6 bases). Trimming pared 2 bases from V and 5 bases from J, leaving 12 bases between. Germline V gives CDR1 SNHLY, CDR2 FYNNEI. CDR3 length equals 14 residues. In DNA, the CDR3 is TGTGCCAGCAGTGAAATACAGGGTCCAACTGAAGCTTTCTTT. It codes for CASSEIQGPTEAFF.

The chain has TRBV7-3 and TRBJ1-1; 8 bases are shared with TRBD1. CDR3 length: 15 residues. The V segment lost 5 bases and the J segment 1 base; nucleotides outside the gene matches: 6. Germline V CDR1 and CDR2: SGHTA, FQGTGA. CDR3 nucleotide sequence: TGTGCCAGCAGCCCGAGGGACAGGAGGAACACTGAAGCTTTCTTT. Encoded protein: CASSPRDRRNTEAFF.

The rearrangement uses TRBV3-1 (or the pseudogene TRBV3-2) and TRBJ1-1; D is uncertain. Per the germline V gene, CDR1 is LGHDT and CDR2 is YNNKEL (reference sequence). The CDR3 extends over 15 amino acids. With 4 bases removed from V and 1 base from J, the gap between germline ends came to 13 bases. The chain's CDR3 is CASSPWEKPNTEAFF. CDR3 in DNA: TGTGCCAGCAGCCCCTGGGAGAAACCGAACACTGAAGCTTTCTTT.

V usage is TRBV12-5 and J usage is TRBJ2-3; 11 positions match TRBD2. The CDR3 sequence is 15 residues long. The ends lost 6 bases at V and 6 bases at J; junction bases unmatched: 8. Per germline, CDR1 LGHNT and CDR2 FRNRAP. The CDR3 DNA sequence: TGTGCTAGTGGACGACTAGCGGGGAACAGGGATACGCAGTATTTT. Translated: CASGRLAGNRDTQYF.

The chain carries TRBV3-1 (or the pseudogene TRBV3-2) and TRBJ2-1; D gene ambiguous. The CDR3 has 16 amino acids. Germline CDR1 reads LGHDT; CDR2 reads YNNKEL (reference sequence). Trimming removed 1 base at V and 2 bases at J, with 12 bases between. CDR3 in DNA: TGTGCCAGCAGCCAAGCTCCCCAAGTAGCCTACAATGAGCAGTTCTTC. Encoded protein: CASSQAPQVAYNEQFF.

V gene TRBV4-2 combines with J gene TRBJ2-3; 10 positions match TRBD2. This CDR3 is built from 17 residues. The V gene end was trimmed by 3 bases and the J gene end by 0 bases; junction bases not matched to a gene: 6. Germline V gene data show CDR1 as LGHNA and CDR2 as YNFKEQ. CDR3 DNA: TGTGCCAGCAGCCAGGGCCTAGCGGGGGCTAGCACAGATACGCAGTATTTT. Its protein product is CASSQGLAGASTDTQYF.

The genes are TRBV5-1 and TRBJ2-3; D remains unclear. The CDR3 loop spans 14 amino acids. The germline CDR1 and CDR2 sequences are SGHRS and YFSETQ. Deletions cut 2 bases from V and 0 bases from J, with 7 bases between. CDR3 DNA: TGCGCCAGCAGCTTAGCTCTGAGCACAGATACGCAGTATTTT. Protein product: CASSLALSTDTQYF.

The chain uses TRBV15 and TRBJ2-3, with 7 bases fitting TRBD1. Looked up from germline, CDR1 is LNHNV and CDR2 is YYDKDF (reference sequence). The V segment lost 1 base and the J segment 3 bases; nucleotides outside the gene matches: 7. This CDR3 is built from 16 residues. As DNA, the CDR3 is TGTGCCACCAGCAGAGTAATACAGGGGAGTACAGATACGCAGTATTTT. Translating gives CATSRVIQGSTDTQYF.

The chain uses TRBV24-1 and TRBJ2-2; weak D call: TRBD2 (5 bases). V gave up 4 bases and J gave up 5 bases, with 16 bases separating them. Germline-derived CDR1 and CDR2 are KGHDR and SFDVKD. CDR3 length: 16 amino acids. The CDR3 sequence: CATSETRAGGTGELFF. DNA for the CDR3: TGTGCCACCAGTGAAACTCGGGCAGGCGGGACCGGGGAGCTGTTTTTT.

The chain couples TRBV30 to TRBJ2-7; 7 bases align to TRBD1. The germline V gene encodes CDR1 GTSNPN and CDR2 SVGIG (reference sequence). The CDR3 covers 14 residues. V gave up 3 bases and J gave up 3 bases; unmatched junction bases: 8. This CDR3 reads CAWRPGQVVYEQYF. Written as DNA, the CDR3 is TGTGCCTGGAGGCCCGGACAGGTCGTCTACGAGCAGTACTTC.

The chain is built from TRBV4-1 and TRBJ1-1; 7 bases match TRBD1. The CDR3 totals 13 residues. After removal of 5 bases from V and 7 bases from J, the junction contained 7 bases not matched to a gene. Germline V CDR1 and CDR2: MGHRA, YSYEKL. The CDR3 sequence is CASSDRVFDEAFF. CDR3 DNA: TGCGCCAGCAGCGACAGGGTTTTTGATGAAGCTTTCTTT.